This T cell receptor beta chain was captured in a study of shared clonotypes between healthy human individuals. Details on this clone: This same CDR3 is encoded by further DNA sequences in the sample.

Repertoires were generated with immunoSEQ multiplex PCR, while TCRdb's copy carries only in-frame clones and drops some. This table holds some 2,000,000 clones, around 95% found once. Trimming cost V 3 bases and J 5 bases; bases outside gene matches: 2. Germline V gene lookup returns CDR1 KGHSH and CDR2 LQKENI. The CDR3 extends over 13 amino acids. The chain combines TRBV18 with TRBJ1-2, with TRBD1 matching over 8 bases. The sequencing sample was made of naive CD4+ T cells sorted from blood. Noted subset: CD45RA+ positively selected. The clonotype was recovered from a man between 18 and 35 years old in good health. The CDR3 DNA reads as TGTGCCAGCTCACCGGACAGGGAATATGGCTACACCTTC. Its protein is CASSPDREYGYTF. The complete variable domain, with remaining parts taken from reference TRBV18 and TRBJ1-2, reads NAGVMQNPRHLVRRRGQEARLRCSPMKGHSHVYWYRQLPEEGLKFMVYLQKENIIDESGMPKERFSAEFPKEGPSILRIQQVVRGDSAAYFCASSPDREYGYTFGSGTRLTVV.